This passage covers 29 T cell receptor beta chains from one sample sequenced in a study of long-term antiretroviral therapy in people with HIV. The assay used was immunoSEQ (version v3.0), run at survey level. Assay used: immunoSEQ multiplex PCR; TCRdb lists only in-frame clones, some missing. The table records approximately 36,000 clones, over 70% of them present only once. The source was unsorted PBMCs, collected 0.6 years after starting antiretroviral therapy. The receptors stem from a man aged 18 to 30 with HIV.

The chain combines TRBV2 with TRBJ2-5, with D uncertain. Trimming shortened V by 5 bases and J by 5 bases, and 18 bases separated the two germline ends. Germline V CDR1 and CDR2: SNHLY, FYNNEI. CDR3 length: 15 residues. CDR3 loop: CASSPTWTLRETQYF. The CDR3 DNA is TGTGCCAGCAGTCCAACCTGGACCCTTCGGGAGACCCAGTACTTC. Full variable domain (missing parts from reference TRBV2 and TRBJ2-5): EPEVTQTPSHQVTQMGQEVILRCVPISNHLYFYWYRQILGQKVEFLVSFYNNEISEKSEIFDDQFSVERPDGSNFTLKIRSTKLEDSAMYFCASSPTWTLRETQYFGPGTRLLVL.

V and J are TRBV7-2 and TRBJ2-2; 7 bases agree with TRBD2. Germline CDR1 is SGHTA and CDR2 is FQGNSA. This CDR3 spans 14 amino acids. The V and J ends lost 7 bases and 7 bases, in that order; junction bases with no gene match: 9. The DNA for the CDR3 is TGTGCCAGCAACGCGGGGGTGAGGGTCGGGGAGCTGTTTTTT. Protein sequence: CASNAGVRVGELFF.

The chain uses TRBV19 and TRBJ2-2; D call uncertain. Germline CDR1 and CDR2: LNHDA and SQIVND (reference sequence). This CDR3 spans 15 amino acids. Deletions cut 1 base from V and 1 base from J, with 7 bases between. The CDR3 region has the DNA TGTGCCAGTAGTATAGTGGGCAGGAACACCGGGGAGCTGTTTTTT. Translating gives CASSIVGRNTGELFF.

The rearrangement joins TRBV5-1 to TRBJ2-3; 7 bases align to TRBD1. The CDR3 has 13 residues. With V trimmed by 4 bases and J by 5 bases, 4 bases remained unmatched. CDR1 and CDR2 from the germline V gene are SGHRS and YFSETQ. The CDR3 bases are TGCGCCAGCAGCCCCAACAGGGGAGATACGCAGTATTTT. This codes for CASSPNRGDTQYF.

The V call is TRBV6-5, the J call TRBJ2-5; D remains unclear. The germline V gene encodes CDR1 MNHEY and CDR2 SVGAGI. Trimming took off 5 bases at V and 1 base at J, with 2 bases between the two ends. The CDR3 is 11 amino acids. CDR3 amino acids: CASSRQETQYF. CDR3 in DNA: TGTGCCAGCAGTCGCCAAGAGACCCAGTACTTC.

This clone was seen only once. This sequence joins TRBV11-3 and TRBJ2-2; 14 bases match TRBD2. Germline loops: CDR1 SGHNT, CDR2 YENEEA. The CDR3 contains 16 residues. Germline trimming cut 3 bases from V and 4 bases from J; bases unmatched to any gene: 1. The CDR3 sequence is CASSLGTSGGTGELFF. As DNA, the CDR3 is TGTGCCAGCAGCTTGGGGACTAGCGGGGGCACCGGGGAGCTGTTTTTT.

This clone has a single count. This chain connects TRBV11-2 to TRBJ2-7, with D maybe TRBD1 (6 bases). The CDR3 loop spans 14 amino acids. Germline values: CDR1 SGHAT, CDR2 FQNNGV. Between the trimmed V and J ends, which lost 5 bases and 6 bases, there was a span of 17 bases. CDR3 in DNA: TGTGCCAGCAGCCAAGCCAATACAGGGTCCGAGCAGTACTTC. It yields the protein CASSQANTGSEQYF.

The CDR3 region is CASSRQGVYGYTF. The CDR3 DNA reads TGTGCCAGCAGTAGACAGGGAGTCTATGGCTACACCTTC. The rearrangement uses TRBV28 and TRBJ1-2; TRBD1 aligns across 7 bases. Germline trimming cut 5 bases from V and 4 bases from J; bases unmatched to any gene: 4. CDR1 is MDHEN and CDR2 is SYDVKM in the germline V gene. The CDR3 extends over 13 amino acids.

The sample holds a few counts of this clone. The genes are TRBV29-1 and TRBJ1-5, with a weak D call TRBD1 (5 bases). Trimming pared 6 bases from V and 5 bases from J, leaving 14 bases between. Germline lookup yields CDR1 SQVTM and CDR2 ANQGSEA. This CDR3 comprises 13 residues. CDR3 sequence: CSVPGGADQPQHF. The CDR3 DNA is TGCAGCGTGCCGGGAGGGGCGGATCAGCCCCAGCATTTT. The full variable domain, completed using reference TRBV29-1 and TRBJ1-5, is SAVISQKPSRDICQRGTSLTIQCQVDSQVTMMFWYRQQPGQSLTLIATANQGSEATYESGFVIDKFPISRPNLTFSTLTVSNMSPEDSSIYLCSVPGGADQPQHFGDGTRLSIL.

V and J are TRBV7-2 and TRBJ2-5, with TRBD2 matching 12 bases. The CDR3 runs to 16 residues. Germline lookup yields CDR1 SGHTA and CDR2 FQGNSA. V dropped 3 bases and J dropped 4; count of bases not matched to a gene: 6. The CDR3 loop reads CASSFFGLAGLETQYF. In nucleotides, the CDR3 is TGTGCCAGCAGCTTTTTTGGACTAGCGGGATTAGAGACCCAGTACTTC.

This rearrangement joins TRBV7-9 to TRBJ2-1; 7 nucleotides align to TRBD2. Germline V gene data show CDR1 as SEHNR and CDR2 as FQNEAQ (reference sequence). V gave up 10 bases and J gave up 6 bases; unmatched junction bases: 6. The CDR3 is 12 amino acids. The CDR3 loop reads CATGLVFNEQFF. CDR3 in DNA: TGTGCCACCGGACTAGTTTTCAATGAGCAGTTCTTC.

CDR3 bases: TGTGCCAGCAGCCCCGGTAGCGGGTCTTACAATGAGCAGTTCTTC. It codes for CASSPGSGSYNEQFF. V and J are TRBV6-5 and TRBJ2-1; 7 positions match TRBD2. V trimming: 6 bases; J trimming: 4 bases; junction bases outside the gene matches: 9. Germline V gives CDR1 MNHEY, CDR2 SVGAGI. The CDR3 sequence is 15 residues long.

The rearrangement links TRBV2 to TRBJ2-7, with a tentative D call TRBD2 (6 bases). The V gene lost 4 bases and the J gene lost 8 bases, with 18 bases spanning the gap. Per germline, CDR1 SNHLY and CDR2 FYNNEI. CDR3 length: 14 amino acids. CDR3 protein: CASSVGFGGIQQYF. In DNA, the CDR3 is TGTGCCAGCAGTGTTGGTTTCGGGGGTATCCAGCAGTACTTC.

The rearrangement uses TRBV7-4 and TRBJ1-2; D unresolved. Trimming left V 1 base short and J 4 bases short, with 10 bases between. Germline lookup yields CDR1 SGHVT and CDR2 SQSDAQ. The CDR3 runs 14 residues. CDR3 residues: CASSLERQVYGYTF. The CDR3 DNA reads as TGTGCCAGCAGCTTAGAAAGACAAGTCTATGGCTACACCTTC.

This sequence joins TRBV4-3 and TRBJ2-2, with D perhaps being TRBD1 or TRBD2 (5 bases each). V was cut by 0 bases and J by 5 bases, with 19 bases left in between. The CDR3 loop spans 18 amino acids. Germline CDR1 reads LGHNA; CDR2 reads YSLEER. CDR3 protein: CASSQERRGQGKTGELFF. In DNA, the CDR3 is TGCGCCAGCAGCCAAGAACGTAGAGGGCAGGGAAAAACCGGGGAGCTGTTTTTT.

Only a few counts were recorded for this clone. The chain couples TRBV18 to TRBJ2-7; D may be TRBD1 or TRBD2 (5 bases each). This CDR3 comprises 11 residues. Per germline, CDR1 KGHSH and CDR2 LQKENI. CDR3 in amino acids: CAGRVISEQYF. The CDR3 nucleotides are TGTGCGGGACGAGTGATCTCCGAGCAGTACTTC. Looking up the rest from reference TRBV18 and TRBJ2-7 gives the full variable domain: NAGVMQNPRHLVRRRGQEARLRCSPMKGHSHVYWYRQLPEEGLKFMVYLQKENIIDESGMPKERFSAEFPKEGPSILRIQQVVRGDSAAYFCAGRVISEQYFGPGTRLTVT.

This chain uses TRBV7-9 with TRBJ2-1; TRBD2 aligns across 12 bases. In germline, CDR1 is SEHNR, CDR2 FQNEAQ (reference sequence). This CDR3 has 16 amino acids. J gave up 7 bases and V 2 bases, and 6 bases lay outside the gene matches. CDR3 sequence reads: CASSLWTSGAGNEQFF. In DNA, the CDR3 is TGTGCCAGCAGCTTATGGACTAGCGGGGCAGGGAATGAGCAGTTCTTC.

The chain links TRBV18 to TRBJ2-7, with D perhaps matching TRBD1 (7 bases). Germline CDR1 reads KGHSH; CDR2 reads LQKENI. Trimming shortened V by 3 bases and J by 2 bases, and 14 bases separated the two germline ends. The CDR3 contains 15 residues. CDR3 DNA sequence: TGTGCCAGCTCACCCGGCAGGGGGGAAACCTACGAGCAGTACTTC. This encodes CASSPGRGETYEQYF.

This CDR3 is CASSLGTGNEKLFF. DNA for the CDR3: TGCGCCAGCAGCTTGGGGACAGGAAATGAAAAACTGTTTTTT. The chain has TRBV5-1 and TRBJ1-4; 7 bases line up with TRBD1. Per germline, CDR1 SGHRS and CDR2 YFSETQ. V gave up 0 bases and J gave up 5 bases; unmatched junction bases: 1. The CDR3 loop spans 14 amino acids.

The chain links TRBV4-2 to TRBJ2-7, with D perhaps TRBD1 or TRBD2 (5 bases each). The length of the CDR3 is 13 residues. Trimming cost V 1 base and J 5 bases, with 9 bases left between them. CDR1 and CDR2 (germline): LGHNA, YNFKEQ. The CDR3 region is CASSQVGTHEQYF. For the CDR3, the DNA is TGTGCCAGCAGCCAAGTTGGGACCCACGAGCAGTACTTC.

The chain combines TRBV29-1 with TRBJ2-3; TRBD2 agrees at 11 bases. This CDR3 has 14 residues. The germline CDR1 and CDR2 sequences are SQVTM and ANQGSEA. The trim removed 6 bases at V and 3 bases at J, leaving 5 bases unmatched. CDR3 protein: CSVLSGRVTDTQYF. The CDR3 region has the DNA TGCAGCGTCCTTAGCGGGAGGGTAACAGATACGCAGTATTTT.

V usage is TRBV15 and J usage is TRBJ2-7; 7 bases are shared with TRBD2. This CDR3 region has 14 residues. The germline V gene encodes CDR1 LNHNV and CDR2 YYDKDF (reference sequence). Trimming cost V 1 base and J 3 bases; bases outside gene matches: 3. CDR3 sequence: CATSRVLARYEQYF. The CDR3 coding sequence is TGTGCCACCAGCAGAGTACTAGCGCGCTACGAGCAGTACTTC.

This sequence joins TRBV7-8 and TRBJ2-6; D remains unclear. The CDR3 length is 16 residues. The V gene lost 1 base and the J gene lost 2 bases, with 9 bases spanning the gap. Germline V lookup: CDR1 SGHVS, CDR2 FQNEAQ. The CDR3: CASSLVPGPGANVLTF. The CDR3 DNA reads TGTGCCAGCAGCTTAGTCCCCGGGCCTGGGGCCAACGTCCTGACTTTC.

This chain links TRBV5-4 with TRBJ2-7, with D maybe TRBD2 (6 bases). The CDR3 totals 15 residues. Trimming left V 1 base short and J 4 bases short, with 15 bases between. Germline CDR1 SGHNT, CDR2 YYREEE (reference sequence). This CDR3 is CASSLSGVSQYEQYF. As DNA, the CDR3 is TGTGCCAGCAGCTTGTCGGGGGTCTCCCAGTACGAGCAGTACTTC.

The chain links TRBV11-1 to TRBJ1-4, with D possibly matching TRBD1 (6 bases). V gave up 5 bases and J gave up 0 bases, with 16 bases separating them. CDR3 length equals 17 residues. Per the germline V gene, CDR1 is SGHAT and CDR2 is FQDESV (reference sequence). CDR3 DNA: TGTGCCAGCAGCAGGACAGAACAGCTTGCAACTAATGAAAAACTGTTTTTT. Amino acids: CASSRTEQLATNEKLFF.

This chain joins TRBV28 and TRBJ1-5; no clear D gene. Trimming removed 6 bases from V and 7 bases from J, with 19 bases in between. CDR1 is MDHEN and CDR2 is SYDVKM in the germline V gene. The CDR3 extends over 15 amino acids. The CDR3 sequence is CASSQTTDPQQPQHF. In DNA form, the CDR3 reads TGTGCCAGCAGCCAGACAACAGACCCCCAGCAGCCCCAGCATTTT.

This sequence joins TRBV7-6 and TRBJ2-7; a weak D match, TRBD2 (6 bases). Germline V lookup: CDR1 SGHVS, CDR2 FNYEAQ. V was trimmed by 5 bases and J by 6 bases, leaving 20 bases between them. The CDR3 length is 15 residues. CDR3: CASSPGTPGAGEQYF. CDR3 coding DNA: TGTGCCAGCAGCCCTGGGACTCCCGGAGCAGGCGAGCAGTACTTC.

This chain connects TRBV7-3 to TRBJ1-2; maybe TRBD1 (5 bases). This CDR3 is 13 amino acids long. Trimming removed 6 bases at V and 6 bases at J, with 14 bases between. Germline V gene lookup returns CDR1 SGHTA and CDR2 FQGTGA. CDR3 nucleotide sequence: TGTGCCAGCAGTAACCAGGGAAGGGATGGCTACACCTTC. Translated, it gives CASSNQGRDGYTF.

The chain is built from TRBV11-1 and TRBJ2-7, with 8 bases that match TRBD2. CDR3 length equals 13 residues. J lost 8 bases, V lost 3 bases, and 6 bases had no gene match. Germline V gene sequence: CDR1 SGHAT, CDR2 FQDESV (reference sequence). CDR3: CASSLQRERKQYF. The CDR3 DNA follows: TGTGCCAGCAGCTTGCAGCGGGAGAGGAAGCAGTACTTC.